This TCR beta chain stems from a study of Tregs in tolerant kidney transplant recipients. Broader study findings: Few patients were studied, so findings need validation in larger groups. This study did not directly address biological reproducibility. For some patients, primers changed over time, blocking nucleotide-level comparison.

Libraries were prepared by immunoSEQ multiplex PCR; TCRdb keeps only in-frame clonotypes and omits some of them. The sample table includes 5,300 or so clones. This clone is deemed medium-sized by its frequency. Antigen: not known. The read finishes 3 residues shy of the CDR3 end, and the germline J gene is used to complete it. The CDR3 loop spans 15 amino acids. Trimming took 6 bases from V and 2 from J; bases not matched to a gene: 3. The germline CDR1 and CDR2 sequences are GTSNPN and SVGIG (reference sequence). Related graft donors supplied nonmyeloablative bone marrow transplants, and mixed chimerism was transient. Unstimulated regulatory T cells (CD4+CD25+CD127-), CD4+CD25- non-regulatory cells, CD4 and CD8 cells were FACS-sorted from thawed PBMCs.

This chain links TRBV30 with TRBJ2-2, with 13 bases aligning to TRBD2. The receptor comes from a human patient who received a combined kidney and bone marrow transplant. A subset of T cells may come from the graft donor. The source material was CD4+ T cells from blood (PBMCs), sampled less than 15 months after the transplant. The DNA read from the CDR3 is TGTGCCTGCCCGGGACTAGCGGGAAACACCGGGGAG. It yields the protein CACPGLAGNTGE. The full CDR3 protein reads CACPGLAGNTGELFF.